This is a list of T cell receptor beta chains from one sample in a study of beta chain features in type 1 diabetes. Assay: immunoSEQ multiplex PCR; the TCRdb copy retains only in-frame clones and omits some. The data hold some 150,000 clones, with 40% to 55% observed a single time. Sample: Tregs from blood. These receptors all stem from a man younger than 35 in good health. CDR3s include the opening cysteine and the closing phenylalanine or tryptophan. Fields, in order: V gene, J gene, D gene, clone size, CDR3 protein, CDR3 DNA. The D gene is left open where the match is weak. A clone size is listed for some rows: how often the clone was seen (once, few, many), or a class if it is expanded.

>TRBV15|TRBJ2-1|TRBD1|-
CATSRDRGHNEQFF
TGTGCCACCAGCAGAGATAGGGGGCACAATGAGCAGTTCTTC
>TRBV5-1|TRBJ2-6|TRBD1|-
CASSLSGQGFTGANVLTF
TGCGCCAGCAGCCTGTCGGGACAGGGGTTTACTGGGGCCAACGTCCTGACTTTC
>TRBV5-1|TRBJ2-3|TRBD2|-
CASSPGLAGAWDTQYF
TGCGCCAGCAGCCCAGGACTAGCGGGGGCGTGGGATACGCAGTATTTT
>TRBV29-1|TRBJ2-1|-|-
CSVEDWSRKQFF
TGCAGCGTTGAAGATTGGAGTCGAAAGCAGTTCTTC
>TRBV5-6|TRBJ2-5|TRBD1|-
CASSLHNIYRGGETQYF
TGTGCCAGCAGCTTGCACAATATATACAGGGGTGGGGAGACCCAGTACTTC
>TRBV7-2|TRBJ2-3|TRBD2|-
CASSLEVSGRAAQYF
TGTGCCAGCAGCTTAGAAGTTAGCGGGAGGGCGGCGCAGTATTTT
>TRBV7-3|TRBJ2-1|TRBD2|-
CASSLIGGAYNEQFF
TGTGCCAGCAGCTTGATCGGGGGGGCCTACAATGAGCAGTTCTTC
>TRBV7-3|TRBJ2-5|TRBD1|few
CASQSTGTETQYF
TGTGCCAGCCAATCGACAGGGACCGAGACCCAGTACTTC
>TRBV28|TRBJ2-2|TRBD1|-
CASRKQGFGNTGELFF
TGTGCCAGCAGGAAACAGGGGTTTGGGAACACCGGGGAGCTGTTTTTT
>TRBV19|TRBJ2-2|-|-
CASSRSGNTGELFF
TGTGCCAGTAGTAGAAGCGGAAACACCGGGGAGCTGTTTTTT
>TRBV5-4|TRBJ1-1|-|few
CASSLGGHLSLNTEAFF
TGTGCCAGCAGCTTGGGGGGACACCTTAGTTTGAACACTGAAGCTTTCTTT
>TRBV6-6|TRBJ1-2|-|-
CASRRGGGYGYTF
TGTGCCAGCCGGAGGGGCGGGGGCTATGGCTACACCTTC
>TRBV7-2|TRBJ2-7|TRBD2|-
CASSPWGTSASSYEQYF
TGTGCCAGCAGCCCGTGGGGGACTAGCGCTAGCTCCTACGAGCAGTACTTC
>TRBV5-1|TRBJ2-7|-|-
CASSLAGGASYEQYF
TGCGCCAGCAGCTTGGCGGGCGGGGCCTCCTACGAGCAGTACTTC
>TRBV7-6|TRBJ2-2|-|-
CASSLIRFHGAGELFF
TGTGCCAGCAGCTTAATCCGGTTTCACGGGGCCGGGGAGCTGTTTTTT
>TRBV29-1|TRBJ1-1|TRBD1|few
CSLRGTVNTEAFF
TGCAGCCTACGAGGGACAGTTAACACTGAAGCTTTCTTT
>TRBV25-1|TRBJ1-4|-|-
CASSDPRTLSNEKLFF
TGTGCCAGCAGTGACCCCCGGACACTTAGTAATGAAAAACTGTTTTTT
>TRBV30|TRBJ1-1|-|-
CAWSDPRTGLAFF
TGTGCCTGGAGTGACCCCCGAACAGGGTTGGCTTTCTTT
>TRBV25-1|TRBJ2-5|-|-
CASNPTQGGGETQYF
TGTGCCAGCAACCCAACTCAGGGTGGAGGGGAGACCCAGTACTTC
>TRBV4-3|TRBJ2-1|TRBD1|-
CASSQDGTGWVGEQFF
TGCGCCAGCAGCCAAGACGGGACAGGCTGGGTGGGTGAGCAGTTCTTC
>TRBV5-5|TRBJ2-6|-|few
CASSSTGANVLTF
TGTGCCAGCAGCTCTACTGGGGCCAACGTCCTGACTTTC
>TRBV7-2|TRBJ2-3|TRBD1|-
CASSLLGQGGPDTQYF
TGTGCCAGCAGCTTACTGGGACAGGGAGGACCAGATACGCAGTATTTT
>TRBV30|TRBJ2-3|-|-
CAWSVVTGPQYF
TGTGCCTGGAGTGTAGTAACCGGTCCGCAGTATTTT
>TRBV28|TRBJ2-4|TRBD2|-
CASRIAGVDIQYF
TGTGCCAGCAGAATAGCGGGAGTGGACATTCAGTACTTC
>TRBV5-8|TRBJ2-3|-|-
CASSLPGETGDTQYF
TGTGCCAGCAGCTTACCAGGGGAGACGGGAGATACGCAGTATTTT
>TRBV6-5|TRBJ1-5|-|-
CASSYSSVSNQPQHF
TGTGCCAGCAGTTACTCTTCAGTTAGCAATCAGCCCCAGCATTTT
>TRBV28|TRBJ2-7|TRBD2|-
CASSLWLAGVSYEQYF
TGTGCCAGCAGTTTATGGCTAGCGGGAGTCTCCTACGAGCAGTACTTC
>TRBV10-3|TRBJ1-2|-|few
CAPGQNYGYTF
TGTGCCCCCGGACAGAACTATGGCTACACCTTC
>TRBV27|TRBJ2-7|TRBD1|few
CASSFLRDRGTYEQYF
TGTGCCAGCAGTTTCCTCCGGGACAGGGGCACCTACGAGCAGTACTTC
>TRBV6-6|TRBJ2-7|TRBD1|few
CASSHPRQGPPYEQYF
TGTGCCAGCAGTCACCCGCGACAGGGGCCCCCCTACGAGCAGTACTTC
>TRBV5-4|TRBJ1-2|TRBD1|few
CASSRTGADGYTF
TGTGCCAGCAGTCGGACAGGGGCGGATGGCTACACCTTC
>TRBV30|TRBJ1-5|TRBD1|-
CAWTPGTGLQPQHF
TGTGCCTGGACCCCCGGGACAGGGCTTCAGCCCCAGCATTTT
>TRBV14|TRBJ2-3|-|many
CASSQDRRGFRRDTQYF
TGTGCCAGCAGCCAAGATCGGAGGGGCTTCCGGAGAGATACGCAGTATTTT
>TRBV7-2|TRBJ1-6|-|few
CASSTTGRNSPLHF
TGTGCCAGCAGTACAACAGGGAGAAATTCACCCCTCCACTTT
>TRBV30|TRBJ2-5|-|-
CAWSRGFSQETQYF
TGTGCCTGGAGTCGGGGATTTTCCCAAGAGACCCAGTACTTC
>TRBV28|TRBJ2-7|TRBD2|-
CASRKRTSGSYSYEQYF
TGTGCCAGCAGAAAGAGAACTAGCGGGAGTTATTCCTACGAGCAGTACTTC
>TRBV30|TRBJ2-2|TRBD2|once
CAWSTQLAFTGELFF
TGTGCCTGGAGTACCCAACTAGCGTTCACCGGGGAGCTGTTTTTT
>TRBV28|TRBJ2-1|TRBD2|many
CASSQGLPYNEQFF
TGTGCCAGCAGCCAGGGACTACCCTACAATGAGCAGTTCTTC
>TRBV9|TRBJ2-4|-|-
CASSVGGGEGKNIQYF
TGTGCCAGCAGCGTAGGAGGGGGGGAGGGCAAAAACATTCAGTACTTC
>TRBV7-2|TRBJ1-2|TRBD1|-
CASSSQGAGNYGYTF
TGTGCCAGCAGCTCTCAGGGGGCTGGTAACTATGGCTACACCTTC
>TRBV19|TRBJ1-5|-|-
CASSIGDNNQPQHF
TGTGCCAGTAGTATCGGAGATAACAATCAGCCCCAGCATTTT
>TRBV5-1|TRBJ1-1|-|-
CASRQSTAITEAFF
TGCGCCAGCAGACAATCGACAGCTATTACTGAAGCTTTCTTT